These 26 T cell receptor beta chains originate from one sample sequenced in a study of T cells expressing NK-cell markers. TCRdb reprocessed the 5' RACE reads and stores each CDR3 protein as one record, lacking DNA. The sample table includes about 540,000 distinct CDR3 sequences. Sequenced: blood T cells: a sorted CD56 or NKG2C T cell subset, CD4+ or CD8+ T cells, or bulk PBMC T cells (not recorded which). The receptors come from a man between 18 and 35 years old in good health.

The CDR3 loop reads CASSEQSLAKNIQYF. The chain is built from TRBV2 and TRBJ2-4; with no DNA, the TCRdb D assignment of TRBD2 cannot be verified. This CDR3 region has 15 residues. Germline V gene lookup returns CDR1 SNHLY and CDR2 FYNNEI.

This CDR3 is CASGVGGTEAFF. This chain links TRBV27 with TRBJ1-1; with no DNA, the TCRdb D assignment of TRBD1 cannot be verified. This CDR3 is 12 amino acids long. CDR1 and CDR2 (germline): MNHEY, SMNVEV (reference sequence).

The chain couples TRBV29-1 to TRBJ2-1; the D gene TCRdb calls, TRBD2, cannot be checked with no DNA. The CDR3 has 17 residues. CDR1 SQVTM and CDR2 ANQGSEA come from the germline V gene. CDR3 amino acids: CSVWGTSGNAAENEQFF.

V gene TRBV20-1 combines with J gene TRBJ2-4; lacking DNA, the TRBD2 call made by TCRdb goes unchecked. Germline V gene lookup returns CDR1 DFQATT and CDR2 SNEGSKA (reference sequence). This CDR3 comprises 18 residues. Here the CDR3 reads CSAPPGLAGGWAKNIQYF.

J is TRBJ2-5 and V is TRBV1; the D gene TCRdb calls, TRBD2, cannot be checked with no DNA. TRBV1 is assigned pseudogene status. The CDR3 runs to 15 residues. CDR3 sequence reads: CTSSPTSEFQETQYF.

V usage is TRBV5-1 and J usage is TRBJ2-1; TCRdb proposes TRBD1, but this gene call is untestable without DNA. The germline gives CDR1 SGHRS, CDR2 YFSETQ. This CDR3 has 13 residues. The CDR3 reads CASSPNRDGEQFF.

The chain's CDR3 is CACLVFSGAGELFF. The chain joins TRBV30 to TRBJ2-2; no DNA is available, so the TRBD2 call from TCRdb remains unchecked. The CDR3 has 14 amino acids. Per germline, CDR1 GTSNPN and CDR2 SVGIG (reference sequence).

The genes are TRBV15 and TRBJ2-2. In germline, CDR1 is LNHNV, CDR2 YYDKDF (reference sequence). CDR3 length equals 14 residues. CDR3 residues: CATSRDPSTGELFF.

The CDR3 reads CASSSTRPGNTIYF. The rearrangement links TRBV12-3 or TRBV12-4 to TRBJ1-3. This CDR3 spans 14 amino acids.

The CDR3 region is CASSLDPGTGELFF. This chain links TRBV5-6 with TRBJ2-2; TCRdb proposes TRBD1, but this gene call is untestable without DNA. This CDR3 comprises 14 residues. Per the germline V gene, CDR1 is SGHDT and CDR2 is YYEEEE.

The chain employs TRBV6-1 and TRBJ1-5; TCRdb indicates TRBD1, and absent DNA this call remains unverified. Germline V gene sequence: CDR1 MNHNS, CDR2 SASEGT. The CDR3 consists of 13 residues. CDR3: CASGGIGNQPQHF.

V usage is TRBV7-7 and J usage is TRBJ2-2. The CDR3 is made up of 13 amino acids. Germline V lookup: CDR1 SSHAT, CDR2 FNYEAQ (reference sequence). The CDR3 sequence: CASSTQVAGELFF.

The chain has TRBV11-1 and TRBJ2-1; TCRdb selects TRBD2, and the lack of DNA leaves this call unchecked. The CDR3 is 18 amino acids. Per the germline V gene, CDR1 is SGHAT and CDR2 is FQDESV (reference sequence). CDR3 amino acids: CASSLLVASGRFYNEQFF. The full variable domain, completed using reference TRBV11-1 and TRBJ2-1, is EAEVAQSPRYKITEKSQAVAFWCDPISGHATLYWYRQILGQGPELLVQFQDESVVDDSQLPKDRFSAERLKGVDSTLKIQPAELGDSAMYLCASSLLVASGRFYNEQFFGPGTRLTVL.

The chain is built from TRBV10-3 and TRBJ2-3; the TCRdb call, TRBD1, lacks DNA for checking. CDR1 and CDR2 (germline): ENHRY, SYGVKD. This CDR3 is built from 13 residues. CDR3 sequence reads: CAISLGERDTQYF.

The chain employs TRBV7-3 and TRBJ2-1; the D call of TRBD2 rests on TCRdb alone, since no DNA is present to check it. This CDR3 is built from 15 residues. Germline CDR1 is SGHTA and CDR2 is FQGTGA. CDR3 in amino acids: CASSLSSESGNEQFF.

The gene calls are TRBV11-2 and TRBJ2-5; TCRdb outputs TRBD1, but without DNA this stays unchecked. CDR3 length: 14 amino acids. Germline lookup yields CDR1 SGHAT and CDR2 FQNNGV. The CDR3 sequence is CASSLPGPTETQYF.

The rearrangement joins TRBV4-3 to TRBJ2-1; TCRdb calls TRBD2, which cannot be checked without DNA. The CDR3 consists of 16 residues. CDR1 LGHNA and CDR2 YSLEER come from the germline V gene. CDR3: CASSRGTTSGYNEQFF.

J is TRBJ1-1 and V is TRBV6-1; the TRBD1 assignment by TCRdb is unverifiable without DNA. The CDR3 extends over 14 amino acids. The germline CDR1 and CDR2 sequences are MNHNS and SASEGT. CDR3: CASRPSGDRGTAFF.

This sequence joins TRBV5-1 and TRBJ2-5. The CDR3 is 13 residues long. Germline V gives CDR1 SGHRS, CDR2 YFSETQ. The chain's CDR3 is CASRLTQQETQYF.

The gene calls are TRBV7-2 and TRBJ2-6; the D call of TRBD1 rests on TCRdb alone, since no DNA is present to check it. In germline, CDR1 is SGHTA, CDR2 FQGNSA. The CDR3 sequence is 17 residues long. The CDR3 sequence is CASSFKGPGAGANVLTF.

CDR3 residues: CSVHPPGFHEAFF. The chain couples TRBV29-1 to TRBJ1-1; TCRdb indicates TRBD1, and absent DNA this call remains unverified. Germline V gene data show CDR1 as SQVTM and CDR2 as ANQGSEA. The CDR3 covers 13 residues.

This chain links TRBV10-3 with TRBJ1-3; no DNA is available, so the TRBD1 call from TCRdb remains unchecked. Per the germline V gene, CDR1 is ENHRY and CDR2 is SYGVKD. The CDR3 sequence is 12 residues long. The CDR3 region is CAISGQGNTIYF.

The chain joins TRBV5-1 to TRBJ1-3. The CDR3 loop spans 14 amino acids. From germline, CDR1 is SGHRS and CDR2 YFSETQ. The CDR3: CASRRAISGNTIYF.

The chain links TRBV5-1 to TRBJ2-2. The CDR3 covers 13 residues. CDR1 is SGHRS, CDR2 YFSETQ, per germline. CDR3 amino acids: CASKTDDTGELFF.

The gene calls are TRBV7-9 and TRBJ2-4; TCRdb indicates TRBD1, and absent DNA this call remains unverified. CDR1 and CDR2 (germline): SEHNR, FQNEAQ (reference sequence). The CDR3 consists of 13 residues. Here the CDR3 reads CASSPRNQGSQYF.

The rearrangement joins TRBV27 to TRBJ1-5; TCRdb's D call, TRBD1, is unchecked because there is no DNA. Germline assignment: CDR1 MNHEY and CDR2 SMNVEV (reference sequence). This CDR3 has 16 amino acids. The CDR3 sequence is CASSPRDRGQDQPQHF.